The sample holds one count of the clone carrying this T cell receptor beta chain. These data are taken from a study of cytomegalovirus exposure and HLA in healthy donors. The CDR3 spans 16 residues. Germline lookup yields CDR1 LGHNA and CDR2 YSLEER. The V and J ends lost 0 bases and 5 bases respectively, with 16 bases between them. Vbeta (60) and Jbeta (13) primers were used in the PCR. Using immunoSEQ multiplex PCR, the repertoire was profiled, and TCRdb retains in-frame clones only, with some absent. The sample yields some 130,000 clones, about 70% seen once. Sequenced sample: PBMCs. The TCR sequence derives from a man between 35 and 55 years old in good health and CMV-seronegative. This chain links TRBV4-3 with TRBJ1-2; maybe TRBD1 (5 bases). Here the CDR3 DNA reads TGCGCCAGCAGCCAAGACAGGGCTAACGGTCGGTATGGCTACACCTTC. It codes for CASSQDRANGRYGYTF.